Below are 11 T cell receptor beta chains sequenced from a single sample in a study of T-cell memory formation after mild COVID-19. TCRdb reanalysed the 5' RACE reads using MiXCR and keeps one entry per CDR3 protein. The top ten clones hold 2.1% of a sample with 200,000 to 250,000 distinct CDR3 sequences, 15% of them seen once. The sequenced sample was PBMCs or a T cell subset sorted from them (not recorded which). Receptors were obtained from an adult woman who had mild COVID-19 (a few samples of this study predate the infection). Cell type and time point are not known.

The chain uses TRBV20-1 and TRBJ1-6; D remains unclear. The germline gives CDR1 DFQATT, CDR2 SNEGSKA (reference sequence). The CDR3 covers 15 residues. V was clipped by 3 bases and J by 0 bases, with 9 bases between them. The CDR3 DNA follows: TGCAGTGCTAGCCCCGGGAGCTCCTATAATTCACCCCTCCACTTT. Its protein product is CSASPGSSYNSPLHF.

This clonotype has more than one count but fewer than ten. This chain connects TRBV29-1 to TRBJ1-1; D unresolved. V was cut by 7 bases and J by 11 bases, with 23 bases left in between. The CDR3 has 13 amino acids. Germline lookup yields CDR1 SQVTM and CDR2 ANQGSEA. The CDR3 bases are TGCAGCGGAAAGAAAGGAGCCGGGGAGGACGCTTTCTTT. This gives the protein CSGKKGAGEDAFF.

The chain couples TRBV4-2 to TRBJ2-3; 8 bases line up with TRBD2. The V and J ends lost 0 bases and 4 bases, in that order; junction bases with no gene match: 3. Per germline, CDR1 LGHNA and CDR2 YNFKEQ. CDR3 length: 15 residues. The CDR3 region is CASSQDRGGPDTQYF. Here the CDR3 DNA reads TGTGCCAGCAGCCAAGATCGGGGGGGCCCAGATACGCAGTATTTT.

This rearrangement joins TRBV10-3 to TRBJ1-5; perhaps TRBD1 as D (6 bases). The CDR3 length is 15 residues. CDR1 is ENHRY and CDR2 is SYGVKD in the germline V gene. Trimming removed 4 bases at V and 0 bases at J, with 10 bases between. In nucleotides, the CDR3 is TGTGCCATCAGTGTGGGGGGGCATAGCAATCAGCCCCAGCATTTT. This codes for CAISVGGHSNQPQHF.

The chain has TRBV19 and TRBJ2-1; 8 bases align to TRBD2. The V segment lost 1 base and the J segment 6 bases; nucleotides outside the gene matches: 11. This CDR3 region has 17 residues. CDR1 is LNHDA and CDR2 is SQIVND in the germline V gene (reference sequence). The CDR3 is CASSIAGWTSTSNEQFF. The CDR3 coding sequence is TGTGCCAGTAGTATAGCGGGGTGGACTAGCACTTCCAATGAGCAGTTCTTC. Full variable domain (rest looked up from reference TRBV19 and TRBJ2-1): DGGITQSPKYLFRKEGQNVTLSCEQNLNHDAMYWYRQDPGQGLRLIYYSQIVNDFQKGDIAEGYSVSREKKESFPLTVTSAQKNPTAFYLCASSIAGWTSTSNEQFFGPGTRLTVL.

This clonotype came up a few times. The V and J genes are TRBV6-2 or TRBV6-3 and TRBJ2-5; TRBD2 is a possible D gene (5 bases). CDR3 length: 14 residues. The ends were cut back, 2 bases at V and 2 bases at J, with 9 bases in the middle. CDR1 and CDR2 from the germline V gene are MNHEY and SVGEGT. CDR3: CASSYTPGQETQYF. The CDR3, as DNA: TGTGCCAGCAGTTACACTCCGGGACAAGAGACCCAGTACTTC.

The chain links TRBV23-1 to TRBJ2-2, with D possibly being TRBD1 (5 bases). Being an ORF, TRBV23-1 has a function that is uncertain. The CDR3 totals 16 residues. Deletions cut 8 bases from V and 0 bases from J, with 16 bases between. The CDR3 DNA reads as TGCGCCAGCCATGACAGTGGGGCGGCGAACACCGGGGAGCTGTTTTTT. Its protein is CASHDSGAANTGELFF.

The rearrangement links TRBV10-3 to TRBJ2-5, with D hard to call. Germline V CDR1 and CDR2: ENHRY, SYGVKD. The CDR3 totals 16 residues. V was pared by 0 bases and J by 4 bases, with 15 bases between. The CDR3 region has the DNA TGTGCCATCAGTGAGTCGGTGGGGTACCGAGGAGAGACCCAGTACTTC. It yields the protein CAISESVGYRGETQYF.

At least ten counts were recorded for this clonotype. The gene calls are TRBV7-2 and TRBJ1-5; 8 bases line up with TRBD1. Germline trimming cut 6 bases from V and 4 bases from J; bases unmatched to any gene: 5. The germline gives CDR1 SGHTA, CDR2 FQGNSA. CDR3 length equals 14 residues. The CDR3 spells CASSLRTGNQPQHF. In nucleotides, the CDR3 is TGTGCCAGCAGTTTAAGGACAGGGAATCAGCCCCAGCATTTT.

This clonotype was recorded a few times. The chain links TRBV12-3 or TRBV12-4 to TRBJ2-2; 8 bases are shared with TRBD1. This CDR3 spans 17 amino acids. V shed 5 bases and J 5 bases; nucleotides not matched to a gene: 13. The CDR3 is CASSPAPGRGPTGELFF. The CDR3, as DNA: TGTGCCAGCAGTCCAGCCCCCGGCAGGGGGCCAACCGGGGAGCTGTTTTTT.

This clonotype was seen a few times. The chain carries TRBV30 and TRBJ2-1, with 7 bases lining up with TRBD2. Trimming cost V 8 bases and J 6 bases; bases outside gene matches: 19. This CDR3 region has 16 residues. Germline V gene data show CDR1 as GTSNPN and CDR2 as SVGIG (reference sequence). Here the CDR3 DNA reads TGTGCCCACTACTCCCTATGGGGGGGTAGCGGCAATGAGCAGTTCTTC. This codes for CAHYSLWGGSGNEQFF. The full variable domain, rest sourced from reference TRBV30 and TRBJ2-1, is SQTIHQWPATLVQPVGSPLSLECTVEGTSNPNLYWYRQAAGRGLQLLFYSVGIGQISSEVPQNLSASRPQDRQFILSSKKLLLSDSGFYLCAHYSLWGGSGNEQFFGPGTRLTVL.